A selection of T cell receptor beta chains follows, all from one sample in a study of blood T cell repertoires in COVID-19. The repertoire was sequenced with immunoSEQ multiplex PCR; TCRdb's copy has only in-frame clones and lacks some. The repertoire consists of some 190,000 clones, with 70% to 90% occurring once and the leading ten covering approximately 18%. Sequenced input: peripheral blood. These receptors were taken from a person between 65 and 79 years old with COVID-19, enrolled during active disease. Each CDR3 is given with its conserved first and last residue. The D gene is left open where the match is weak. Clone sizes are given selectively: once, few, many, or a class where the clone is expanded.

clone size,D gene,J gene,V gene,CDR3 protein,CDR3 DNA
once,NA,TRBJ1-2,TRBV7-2,CASSPETDLLYGYTF,TGTGCCAGCAGCCCTGAGACAGATCTCCTTTATGGCTACACCTTC
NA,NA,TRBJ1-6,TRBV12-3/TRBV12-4,CASSGLQGSPLHF,TGTGCCAGCAGTGGCCTACAGGGTTCACCCCTCCACTTT
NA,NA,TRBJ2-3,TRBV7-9,CASSLGDSNTQYF,TGTGCCAGCAGCTTAGGGGACTCAAATACGCAGTATTTT
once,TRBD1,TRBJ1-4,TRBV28,CASYPGTVNEKLFF,TGTGCCAGCTACCCAGGGACAGTTAATGAAAAACTGTTTTTT
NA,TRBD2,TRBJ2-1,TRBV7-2,CASSIRLAGGRDEQFF,TGTGCCAGCAGCATAAGACTAGCGGGAGGGAGGGATGAGCAGTTCTTC
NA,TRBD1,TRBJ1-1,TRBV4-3,CASSQGPGQMNTEAFF,TGCGCCAGCAGCCAAGGACCGGGACAGATGAACACTGAAGCTTTCTTT
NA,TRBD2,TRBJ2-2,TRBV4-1,CASSQPTSDHTGELFF,TGCGCCAGCAGCCAGCCGACTAGCGATCACACCGGGGAGCTGTTTTTT
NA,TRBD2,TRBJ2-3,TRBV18,CASSEGLAGTTDTQYF,TGTGCCAGCTCAGAGGGTCTAGCGGGAACCACAGATACGCAGTATTTT
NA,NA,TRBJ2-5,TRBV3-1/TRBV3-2,CASSQEGWGGRETQYF,TGTGCCAGCAGCCAAGAAGGTTGGGGGGGCCGCGAGACCCAGTACTTC
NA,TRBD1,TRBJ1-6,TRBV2,CASQAPHRGVGDSPLHF,TGTGCCAGCCAGGCCCCCCACAGGGGGGTCGGGGATTCACCCCTCCACTTT
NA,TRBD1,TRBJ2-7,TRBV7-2,CASTVDRGGEQYF,TGTGCCAGCACTGTAGACAGGGGAGGAGAGCAGTACTTC
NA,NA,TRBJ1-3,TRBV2,CASSVISGPGNTIYF,TGTGCCAGCAGTGTCATTTCTGGCCCTGGAAACACCATATATTTT
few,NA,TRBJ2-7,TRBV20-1,CSARGRYEQYF,TGCAGTGCTAGAGGCAGATACGAGCAGTACTTC
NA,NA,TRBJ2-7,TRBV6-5,CASSYSTSLRSEQYF,TGTGCCAGCAGTTACTCGACTTCTCTTAGGAGCGAGCAGTACTTC